This T cell receptor beta chain was captured in a study of T cell responses to AZD1222 COVID-19 vaccine. Profiling relied on immunoSEQ multiplex PCR, and the TCRdb table lists in-frame clones only, not all of them. The data contain more than 95,000 clones, 80% to 90% of them singletons. The CDR3 is made up of 18 amino acids. The germline V gene has CDR1 PRHDT and CDR2 FYEKMQ (reference sequence). The V and J ends lost 3 bases and 0 bases, in that order; junction bases with no gene match: 8. V and J are TRBV13 and TRBJ2-1; 10 nucleotides match TRBD2. This sequence was found in an adult in good health. The sample consisted of peripheral blood, taken on day 0 of MenACWY control vaccination. CDR3 DNA: TGTGCCAGCAGCTTTTCGCTAGCGGGGGTGAGCTCCTACAATGAGCAGTTCTTC. Its protein is CASSFSLAGVSSYNEQFF.